This T cell receptor (beta chain) was recorded in a study of spatial heterogeneity in lung cancer. Study-wide context: More than 8.5 raw reads, on average, carried each unique TCR and UMI combination.

Germline-derived CDR1 and CDR2 are SQVTM and ANQGSEA. This CDR3 contains 10 residues. Trimming removed 4 bases from V and 5 bases from J, with 5 bases in between. TCRdb passed the 5' RACE reads through MiXCR, listing each CDR3 protein once. The table lists more than 80,000 distinct CDR3 sequences, approximately 12% of them singletons. Time point given: sample taken at primary tumor resection. The donor group consisted of some 70 patients who had untreated, early-stage non-small cell lung cancer. Unsorted whole RNA of tumor, nontumor lung or frozen PBMC was sequenced. The clonotype originates from a male donor with early-stage non-small cell lung cancer. This rearrangement joins TRBV29-1 to TRBJ2-5; D gene unclear. The sample here was PBMCs, taken at surgery. The CDR3 nucleotides read TGCAGCGTTGGGATCGAGACCCAGTACTTC. It is translated as CSVGIETQYF.